This T cell receptor (beta chain) was recorded in a study of T cell changes during pregnancy in multiple sclerosis. TCRdb keeps only in-frame clones here, not all; method: immunoSEQ multiplex PCR. The sample shows 80,000 to 95,000 clones, roughly 93% of them seen only once. Trimming stripped 4 bases from V and 4 bases from J, with 13 bases between. The CDR3 has 14 residues. Per the germline V gene, CDR1 is SGHVS and CDR2 is FNYEAQ. This clone was seen a few times. The V call is TRBV7-6, the J call TRBJ1-1; maybe TRBD1 (5 bases). Sample: peripheral blood, taken in the third trimester of pregnancy. The sequence was obtained from a female donor in good health, enrolled as a control in a pregnancy study. CDR3 loop: CASSSSPGITEAFF. The CDR3 DNA sequence: TGTGCCAGCAGCTCATCCCCAGGGATCACTGAAGCTTTCTTT.